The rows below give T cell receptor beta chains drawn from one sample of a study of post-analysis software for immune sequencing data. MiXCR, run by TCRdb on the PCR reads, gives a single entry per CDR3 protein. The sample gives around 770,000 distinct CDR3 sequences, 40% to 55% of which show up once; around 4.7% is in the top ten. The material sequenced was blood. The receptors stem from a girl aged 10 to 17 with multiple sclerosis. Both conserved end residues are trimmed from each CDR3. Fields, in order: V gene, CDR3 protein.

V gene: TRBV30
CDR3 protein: AWRVAGLVYQETQY

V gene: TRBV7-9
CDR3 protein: ATQRDTLNEKLF

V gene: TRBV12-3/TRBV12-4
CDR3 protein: ASSAPGPNSYEQY

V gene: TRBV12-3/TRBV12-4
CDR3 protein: ASSQTGAYEQY

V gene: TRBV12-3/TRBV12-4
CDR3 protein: ASTGESYQETQY

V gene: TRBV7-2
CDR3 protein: ASSRDRDHEQY

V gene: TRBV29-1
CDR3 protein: SFQDRKGYT

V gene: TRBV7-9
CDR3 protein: ASSLEVGNTGELF

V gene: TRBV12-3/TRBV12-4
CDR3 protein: ASSPLDTGGAETQY

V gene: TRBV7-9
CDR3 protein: ASSLARTSGKETQY

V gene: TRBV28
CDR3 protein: ASSPIGSGSDTQY

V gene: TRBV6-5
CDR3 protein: ASSPPGQGVSETQY

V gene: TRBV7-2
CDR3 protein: ASSIGTGNYGYT

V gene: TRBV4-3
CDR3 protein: ASSQDSGKQPQH

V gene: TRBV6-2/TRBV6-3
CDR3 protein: ASSYSGYYGYT

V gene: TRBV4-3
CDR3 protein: ASSRWVGDYEQY

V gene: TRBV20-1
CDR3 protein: SARGKALELF

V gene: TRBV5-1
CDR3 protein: ASSLRPDGGYT

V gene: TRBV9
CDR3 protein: ASSGTSGSGTQY

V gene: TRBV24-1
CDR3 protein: ATSDRYKGHEQF